This TCR beta chain appears in the sequencing data of a study of identical twins. Concerning this clonotype itself: A read error may account for a junction end that differs from germline.

CDR3 length: 16 residues. Germline-derived CDR1 and CDR2 are DFQATT and SNEGSKA (reference sequence). Each CDR3 protein is one row after TCRdb ran MiXCR on the 5' RACE reads. The sample lists 1.5 million to 2 million distinct CDR3 sequences; around a third were seen once. Source material: cord blood. V gene TRBV20-1 combines with J gene TRBJ2-7; 7 positions agree with TRBD2. This clonotype originated in a newborn girl in good health. The CDR3 DNA reads TGCAGTGCTAGAGATACTTGGCTAGCGGACTCCTACGAGCGGTACTTC. Translated: CSARDTWLADSYERYF.